This T cell receptor beta chain was identified in a study of blood T cell repertoires in COVID-19. The CDR3 covers 13 residues. Germline CDR1 is ENHRY and CDR2 is SYGVKD. The germline V and J ends were trimmed by 2 bases and 6 bases, with 11 bases remaining between them. Cohort placement rested on clinical history that participants reported themselves. The assay was immunoSEQ multiplex PCR, and TCRdb's table has in-frame clones only and misses some. The table lists over 200,000 clones, about four fifths of them singletons. What was sequenced was PBMCs or T cells enriched from blood (not recorded which). This receptor was identified in a man in his 60s who had recovered from COVID-19. This sequence joins TRBV10-3 and TRBJ2-7; D possibly corresponds to TRBD2 (6 bases). The CDR3 region has the DNA TGTGCCATCAGTGAGGTGGAGGGATCCGAGCAGTACTTC. Its translation: CAISEVEGSEQYF.